The 5 T cell receptor beta chains below were found in one sample sequenced in a study of OX40 agonist ivuxolimab in advanced cancers. Library generation was performed with the immunoSEQ multiplex PCR assay. Imported from immuneACCESS, the table was reduced by TCRdb to in-frame sequences with V and J called. These copies leave out some clones; in studies compared against another copy, an unresolved V gene accounts for under half, and the cause of the remainder is not known. Within this sample are more than 25,000 clones, with more than 75% of them counted one time only. The ten largest clonotypes hold 33% of the sample. Here the sequenced sample was CD4+ or CD8+ T cells sorted from blood, taken in a trial of the OX40 agonist ivuxolimab. These receptors all come from an adult with an advanced solid tumor such as melanoma, head and neck, liver or kidney cancer.

The chain couples TRBV9 to TRBJ2-7, with D possibly TRBD1 on 5 matching bases. The V and J ends lost 4 bases and 5 bases respectively, with 13 bases between them. Germline assignment: CDR1 SGDLS and CDR2 YYNGEE. This CDR3 is built from 13 residues. CDR3 coding DNA: TGTGCCAGCAGCCCAGGGCCGGGTAACGAGCAGTACTTC. As protein: CASSPGPGNEQYF.

The chain joins TRBV5-5 to TRBJ1-5; D unclear. Germline V CDR1 and CDR2: SGHKS, YYEKEE (reference sequence). The V end lost 3 bases, the J end lost 5 bases, and 21 bases lay between the germline ends. CDR3 length: 17 residues. The CDR3 region has the DNA TGTGCCAGCAGCTCGGAGTGGATCGGGGAAGGGCATCAGCCCCAGCATTTT. It is translated as CASSSEWIGEGHQPQHF. Complete variable domain (other parts from reference TRBV5-5 and TRBJ1-5): DAGVTQSPTHLIKTRGQQVTLRCSPISGHKSVSWYQQVLGQGPQFIFQYYEKEERGRGNFPDRFSARQFPNYSSELNVNALLLGDSALYLCASSSEWIGEGHQPQHFGDGTRLSIL.

V and J are TRBV10-3 and TRBJ2-7, with TRBD2 matching over 10 bases. After removal of 3 bases from V and 4 bases from J, the junction contained 9 bases not matched to a gene. In germline, CDR1 is ENHRY, CDR2 SYGVKD. The CDR3 is 16 residues long. CDR3 loop: CAISDPKLAGAYEQYF. CDR3 nucleotides: TGTGCCATCAGTGACCCCAAGCTAGCGGGAGCATACGAGCAGTACTTC.

The chain links TRBV21-1 to TRBJ1-3. TRBV21-1 is termed a pseudogene. The CDR3 totals 13 residues. CDR3 coding DNA: TGTGCCAGCAGCAAACGGGGGGGAAACACCATATATTTT. Protein sequence: CASSKRGGNTIYF.

The chain is built from TRBV7-2 and TRBJ2-5; TRBD2 matches 7 bases. Looked up from germline, CDR1 is SGHTA and CDR2 is FQGNSA. CDR3 length: 15 amino acids. V lost 0 bases and J lost 4; bases outside the gene matches: 5. The CDR3 loop reads CASSLAGGLVETQYF. Written as DNA, the CDR3 is TGTGCCAGCAGCTTAGCGGGGGGGTTGGTAGAGACCCAGTACTTC.